This T cell receptor (beta chain) was sequenced for a study of T cell responses to AZD1222 COVID-19 vaccine. Generated by immunoSEQ multiplex PCR, the TCRdb table keeps only in-frame clones and is missing some. The data contain 130,000 to 150,000 clones, 92% of them singletons. On this clone itself: Antigen specificity is unknown.

General study points: In all cases, repertoires were sampled only after the peak T cell response. Donor demographics were predominantly white British with a female majority; clonal diversity may be underestimated. Spike-specific TCR breadth rose after two AZD1222 doses, and depth rose as well. Spike-spanning, vaccine-associated CD4 TCRs were dominant at 160-218 and 743-854.

The CDR3 extends over 17 amino acids. From germline, CDR1 is SGHNT and CDR2 YYREEE (reference sequence). V was shortened by 4 bases and J by 0 bases, with 14 bases between the two germline ends. J is TRBJ1-6 and V is TRBV5-4; D is unclear. The sample consisted of peripheral blood, taken on day 0 of AZD1222 vaccination. This clonotype was sampled from an adult in good health. The CDR3 DNA is TGTGCCAGCAGCCACGGACGAGATGTCTCCTATAATTCACCCCTCCACTTT. Translating it yields CASSHGRDVSYNSPLHF.